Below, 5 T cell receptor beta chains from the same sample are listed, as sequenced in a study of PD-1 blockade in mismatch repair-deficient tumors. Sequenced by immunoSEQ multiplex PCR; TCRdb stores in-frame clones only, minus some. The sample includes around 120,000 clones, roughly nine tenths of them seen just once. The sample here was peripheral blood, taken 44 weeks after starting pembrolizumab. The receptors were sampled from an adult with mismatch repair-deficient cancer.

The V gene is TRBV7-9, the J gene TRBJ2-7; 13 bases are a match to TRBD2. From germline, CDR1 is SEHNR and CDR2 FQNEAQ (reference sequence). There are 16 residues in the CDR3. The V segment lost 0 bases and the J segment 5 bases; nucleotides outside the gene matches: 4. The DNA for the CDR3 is TGTGCCAGCAGCTTAGCGAGGACTAGCGGGAGAAACGAGCAGTACTTC. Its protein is CASSLARTSGRNEQYF. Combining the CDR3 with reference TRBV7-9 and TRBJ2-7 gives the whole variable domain DTGVSQNPRHKITKRGQNVTFRCDPISEHNRLYWYRQTLGQGPEFLTYFQNEAQLEKSRLLSDRFSAERPKGSFSTLEIQRTEQGDSAMYLCASSLARTSGRNEQYFGPGTRLTVT.

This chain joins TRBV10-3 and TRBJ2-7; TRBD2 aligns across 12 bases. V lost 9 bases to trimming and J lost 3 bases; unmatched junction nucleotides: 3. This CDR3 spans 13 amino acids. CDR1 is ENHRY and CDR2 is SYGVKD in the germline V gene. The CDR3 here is CAIRTSGDYEQYF. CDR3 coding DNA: TGTGCCATTCGGACTAGCGGGGACTACGAGCAGTACTTC.

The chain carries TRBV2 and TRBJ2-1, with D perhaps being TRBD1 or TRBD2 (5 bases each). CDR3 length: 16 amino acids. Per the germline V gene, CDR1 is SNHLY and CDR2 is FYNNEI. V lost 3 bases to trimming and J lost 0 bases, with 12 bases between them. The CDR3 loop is CASSEGGDGSYNEQFF. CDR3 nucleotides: TGTGCCAGCAGTGAGGGTGGGGACGGCTCCTACAATGAGCAGTTCTTC.

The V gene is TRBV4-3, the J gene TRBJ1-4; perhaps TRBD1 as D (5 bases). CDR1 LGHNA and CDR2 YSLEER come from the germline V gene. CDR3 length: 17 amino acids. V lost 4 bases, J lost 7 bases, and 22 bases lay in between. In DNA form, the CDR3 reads TGCGCCAGCAGCCCGAGAGGGCAGGGAATTGTGGGTGAAAAACTGTTTTTT. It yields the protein CASSPRGQGIVGEKLFF.

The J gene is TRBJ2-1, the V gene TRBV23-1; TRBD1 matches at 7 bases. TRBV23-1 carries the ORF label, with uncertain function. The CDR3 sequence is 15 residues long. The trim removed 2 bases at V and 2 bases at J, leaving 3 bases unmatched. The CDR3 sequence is CASSQPGQPYNEQFF. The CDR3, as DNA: TGCGCCAGCAGTCAACCGGGACAGCCCTACAATGAGCAGTTCTTC.